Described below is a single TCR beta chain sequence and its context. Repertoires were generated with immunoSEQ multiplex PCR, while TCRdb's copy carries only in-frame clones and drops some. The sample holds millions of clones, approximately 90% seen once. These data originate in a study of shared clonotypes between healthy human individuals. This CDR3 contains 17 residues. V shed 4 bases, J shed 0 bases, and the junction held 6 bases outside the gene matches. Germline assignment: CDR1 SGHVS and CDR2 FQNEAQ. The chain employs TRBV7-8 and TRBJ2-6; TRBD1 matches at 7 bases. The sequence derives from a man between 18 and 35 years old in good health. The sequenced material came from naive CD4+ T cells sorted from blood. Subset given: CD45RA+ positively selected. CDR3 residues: CASSYRDSSSGANVLTF. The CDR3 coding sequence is TGTGCCAGCAGCTACCGGGACAGTAGCTCTGGGGCCAACGTCCTGACTTTC.